The 9 T cell receptor beta chains below all came from one sample that was sequenced in a study of CD8 T cells in ankylosing spondylitis (dated by TCRdb to about 2017). Broader findings and caveats from the paper: A TCR beta motif of eight highly homologous amino acid variants appeared characteristic of blood from ankylosing spondylitis patients.

No antigen is known for these receptors. The library relied on 5' RACE. The listed sequencing device is Illumina HiSeq 2500. TCRdb ran its own pipeline on the public reads, namely fastp trimming at Q25 and MiXCR clone calling, and kept in-frame beta chains. Every CDR3 protein is listed once, alongside the most common genes and DNA of its rows. Within this sample are hundreds of thousands of distinct CDR3 sequences, with roughly a quarter of them counted one time only. The leading ten clones occupy about 0.89% of the sample. Sequences were obtained from blood, either unsorted or a sorted T cell fraction (not recorded which). These receptors originate from a male donor with ankylosing spondylitis.

V is TRBV27 and J is TRBJ2-5; D possibly corresponds to TRBD1 (5 bases). V was trimmed by 6 bases and J by 0 bases, leaving 8 bases between them. This CDR3 has 13 residues. CDR1 and CDR2 (germline): MNHEY, SMNVEV (reference sequence). The CDR3 here is CASRTAYQETQYF. CDR3 coding DNA: TGTGCCAGCAGGACAGCGTACCAAGAGACCCAGTACTTC.

This clonotype has only one observation. The chain employs TRBV15 and TRBJ1-4; D is unresolved. The CDR3 consists of 16 residues. V was trimmed by 2 bases and J by 0 bases, leaving 10 bases between them. CDR1 and CDR2 from the germline V gene are LNHNV and YYDKDF (reference sequence). CDR3 coding DNA: TGTGCCACCAGCAGAACAAACCGGGCAACTAATGAAAAACTGTTTTTT. Translation gives CATSRTNRATNEKLFF.

The table lists this clonotype with a few counts. The V and J genes are TRBV6-1 and TRBJ2-3, with a tentative D call TRBD2 (6 bases). This CDR3 is 16 amino acids long. CDR1 and CDR2 from the germline V gene are MNHNS and SASEGT. Trimming pared 10 bases from V and 0 bases from J, leaving 20 bases between. CDR3 region: CATRERSGSSTDTQYF. DNA of the CDR3: TGTGCCACTAGAGAACGTAGCGGCTCTAGCACAGATACGCAGTATTTT.

The chain employs TRBV15 and TRBJ2-5, with 14 bases identical to TRBD2. V was clipped by 5 bases and J by 5 bases; unmatched bases: 10. CDR3 length: 17 amino acids. Germline V gene lookup returns CDR1 LNHNV and CDR2 YYDKDF (reference sequence). The CDR3 spells CATSLGTSGSLVETQYF. The CDR3 region has the DNA TGTGCCACCAGCCTCGGGACTAGCGGGAGTTTGGTGGAGACCCAGTACTTC.

The chain uses TRBV15 and TRBJ1-3; D gene unclear. Germline loops: CDR1 LNHNV, CDR2 YYDKDF (reference sequence). The V end was cut by 8 bases, the J end by 0 bases, with 11 bases between. The CDR3 sequence is 14 residues long. CDR3 DNA sequence: TGTGCCACCTCAACGGGGTTCTCTGGAAACACCATATATTTT. Translated, it gives CATSTGFSGNTIYF.

This clonotype has a count of ten or more. This chain joins TRBV7-9 and TRBJ2-1; no firm D call. The V end lost 5 bases, the J end lost 0 bases, and 8 bases lay between the germline ends. The CDR3 covers 14 residues. Looked up from germline, CDR1 is SEHNR and CDR2 is FQNEAQ (reference sequence). The chain's CDR3 is CASSQASSYNEQFF. The CDR3 DNA follows: TGTGCCAGCAGCCAAGCCAGCTCCTACAATGAGCAGTTCTTC.

This clonotype has more than one count but fewer than ten. The CDR3: CASSLALQLNTEAFF. In DNA form, the CDR3 reads TGTGCCAGCAGCTTGGCCCTACAGCTGAACACTGAAGCTTTCTTT. This chain joins TRBV5-6 and TRBJ1-1; unclear D gene. V was pared by 0 bases and J by 0 bases, with 9 bases between. Germline V gives CDR1 SGHDT, CDR2 YYEEEE. CDR3 length: 15 amino acids. Looking up the rest from reference TRBV5-6 and TRBJ1-1 gives the full variable domain: DAGVTQSPTHLIKTRGQQVTLRCSPKSGHDTVSWYQQALGQGPQFIFQYYEEEERQRGNFPDRFSGHQFPNYSSELNVNALLLGDSALYLCASSLALQLNTEAFFGQGTRLTVV.

The chain carries TRBV20-1 and TRBJ2-3; D is possibly TRBD1 or TRBD2 (5 bases each). This CDR3 has 13 amino acids. CDR1 and CDR2 (germline): DFQATT, SNEGSKA (reference sequence). The V end lost 3 bases, the J end lost 4 bases, and 11 bases lay between the germline ends. This chain's CDR3 is CSARGQGADTQYF. Here the CDR3 DNA reads TGCAGTGCTAGGGGCCAGGGAGCAGATACGCAGTATTTT.

The chain is built from TRBV12-3 or TRBV12-4 and TRBJ1-5, with TRBD1 matching over 9 bases. This CDR3 is 15 amino acids long. Losses at the gene ends were 4 bases for V and 6 bases for J; bases not matched to a gene: 7. Here the CDR3 reads CASSSWDREVQPQHF. CDR3 sequence (DNA): TGTGCCAGCAGTTCCTGGGACAGGGAAGTTCAGCCCCAGCATTTT.